This T cell receptor (beta chain) stems from a study of T cell changes during pregnancy in multiple sclerosis. The table came from immunoSEQ multiplex PCR; TCRdb's copy has only in-frame clones and leaves some out. The sample has 20,000 to 25,000 clones, about nine tenths seen once. Germline CDR1 is SGHDT and CDR2 is YYEEEE. Unmatched junction bases numbered 7, after V lost 2 bases and J lost 7 bases. The CDR3 is 15 amino acids. This material consisted of CD8+ T cells from peripheral blood mononuclear cells, taken in the first trimester of pregnancy. The sequence was collected from a female donor in good health, enrolled as a control in a pregnancy study. The V and J genes are TRBV5-6 and TRBJ2-3, with 10 bases that match TRBD2. The CDR3 reads CASSFGAGGPYTQYF. Here the CDR3 DNA reads TGTGCCAGCAGCTTCGGAGCGGGGGGGCCTTATACGCAGTATTTT.